This is a list of T cell receptor beta chains from one sample in a study of blood T cells in healthy people across ages. TCRdb re-derived calls from the 5' RACE reads in MiXCR, one entry per CDR3 protein. The sample records about 570,000 distinct CDR3 sequences, 27% being singletons. Sequencing was performed on blood. The receptors come from a woman between 65 and 79 years old in good health. Both conserved end residues are part of each CDR3.

CDR3 | J | length | V
CASSFIGETDEQYF | TRBJ2-7 | 14 | TRBV7-9
CSVVARSSYEQYF | TRBJ2-7 | 13 | TRBV29-1
CATSLTGGGPQETQYF | TRBJ2-5 | 16 | TRBV15
CASSPSRSGETQYF | TRBJ2-5 | 14 | TRBV7-8
CASGSQRGPNNEQFF | TRBJ2-1 | 15 | TRBV6-6
CAWNTPGAISTAFF | TRBJ2-5 | 14 | TRBV30
CASSFGGQGGYTF | TRBJ1-2 | 13 | TRBV7-2
CASSLSDPPGREQYF | TRBJ2-7 | 15 | TRBV3-1
CSVEGRAGNEQFF | TRBJ2-1 | 13 | TRBV29-1
CASSGGGRDTGELFF | TRBJ2-2 | 15 | TRBV25-1
CASSVGMRWGQTETQYF | TRBJ2-5 | 17 | TRBV9
CASSPRILTSGGSQTQYF | TRBJ2-5 | 18 | TRBV14
CSARDRRGGAYEQYF | TRBJ2-7 | 15 | TRBV20-1
CASLAGSGSYNEQFF | TRBJ2-1 | 15 | TRBV15
CAWSVRVLQGGYTF | TRBJ1-2 | 14 | TRBV30
CASSPGNRVLDTQYF | TRBJ2-3 | 15 | TRBV11-2
CASSPQGTSTDTQYF | TRBJ2-3 | 15 | TRBV4-2
CSVEGGASRETQYF | TRBJ2-5 | 14 | TRBV29-1
CASRTSGGATEQFF | TRBJ2-1 | 14 | TRBV2
CAWSVRGGTDTQYF | TRBJ2-3 | 14 | TRBV30
CASSHPHRAVDGAKNIQYF | TRBJ2-4 | 19 | TRBV4-3
CASSQEYGISGEQYF | TRBJ2-7 | 15 | TRBV4-3
CASSYGTSGKGAKNIQYF | TRBJ2-4 | 18 | TRBV6-6
CASSEGRDQPQHF | TRBJ1-5 | 13 | TRBV6-1
CASSPMRGMNTEAFF | TRBJ1-1 | 15 | TRBV5-7
CASSESGLGTQYF | TRBJ2-5 | 13 | TRBV25-1
CASSQALLNTGELFF | TRBJ2-2 | 15 | TRBV4-1
CGSTGPFTF | TRBJ1-2 | 9 | TRBV29-1
CSAEGGLGTQYF | NA | 12 | TRBV20-1
CATARDREVSPLHF | TRBJ1-6 | 14 | TRBV6-5
CASNRQTNYGYTF | TRBJ1-2 | 13 | TRBV7-2
CASSLGTLGDTQYF | TRBJ2-3 | 14 | TRBV5-1
CSAPGQGANYGYTF | TRBJ1-2 | 14 | TRBV20-1
CATSATGDLAGKLFF | TRBJ1-4 | 15 | TRBV24-1
CAIRGSEGEETQYF | TRBJ2-5 | 14 | TRBV10-3
CASSQEGGQNTEAFF | TRBJ1-1 | 15 | TRBV4-2
CASSRGGGRPPRITDTQYF | TRBJ2-3 | 19 | TRBV25-1
CASSLAPQGGGETQYF | TRBJ2-5 | 16 | TRBV12-3/TRBV12-4
CASSSLAGVYEQYF | TRBJ2-7 | 14 | TRBV4-1
CASSPTGPAANNEQFF | TRBJ2-1 | 16 | TRBV27
CASSQGTGPETQYF | TRBJ2-5 | 14 | TRBV4-1
CASSLEGVELFF | TRBJ2-2 | 12 | TRBV12-3/TRBV12-4